The T cell receptor beta chain described here comes from a study of T-cell reconstitution after alpha-beta-depleted transplantation in children. The CDR3 consists of 13 residues. Germline V CDR1 and CDR2: SNHLY, FYNNEI. V was pared by 7 bases and J by 6 bases, with 16 bases between. TCRbeta library preparation incorporated unique molecular identifiers. TCRdb re-analysed the PCR reads in MiXCR, keeping a single row per CDR3 protein. The table lists about 240,000 distinct CDR3 sequences, 25% of them singletons. Whole-study findings and limits: About two months after transplant, alpha-beta T cells reportedly came from several hundred expanded graft clones. After transplant, high TCRbeta diversity at day 60 in some patients arose from surviving recipient T cells and thymic progenitors. T-cell counts and diversity at one year post-transplant came mainly from newly produced T cells.

A remark on this clonotype: As yet, its antigen is unknown.

The specimen was PBMCs, collected before TCRalphabeta/CD19-depleted stem cell transplant. This clonotype originated in a girl aged 2-10 years with Fanconi anemia, due to receive a stem cell transplant. The rearrangement joins TRBV2 to TRBJ2-7; perhaps TRBD1 as D (6 bases). The CDR3 reads CASNLETGSEQYF. The CDR3 DNA is TGTGCCAGCAATTTAGAAACAGGGTCCGAGCAGTACTTC.